This T cell receptor (beta chain) came from a study of human T cells and chemical hapten exposure. Background on the study: 2% DPC was applied to roughly 2 cm by roughly 2 cm of upper inner arm skin for sensitization. Slight volume differences across pooled libraries mainly accounted for varying per-sample TCR yields. The study's findings and limits: After DPC sensitization, TCRs above 1 in 1000 frequency showed no change.

TCRdb processed the RACE reads anew with MiXCR; each CDR3 protein has one entry. The data show some 340,000 distinct CDR3 sequences, roughly 6.9% seen once. The germline CDR1 and CDR2 sequences are SGHRS and YFSETQ. V trimming: 4 bases; J trimming: 1 base; junction bases outside the gene matches: 3. This CDR3 spans 14 amino acids. This clonotype has at least ten counts. Its antigen is not identified. The time point: patch test 1, 2 weeks after DPC sensitization. Treatment in this sample: therapeutic diphenylcyclopropenone sensitization with weekly scalp DPC. Sequencing used whole blood, obtained in connection with sensitization to the hapten diphenylcyclopropenone (DPC). This receptor was taken from a woman aged 18 to 35 with alopecia areata. Some clones in this sample may be carry-over from other donors' samples. The V call is TRBV5-1, the J call TRBJ2-5; the match to TRBD2 covers 8 bases. The CDR3 region has the DNA TGCGCCAGCAGCACGCGGGGGGTCCAAGAGACCCAGTACTTC. The encoded protein is CASSTRGVQETQYF.